A selection of T cell receptor beta chains follows, all from one sample in a study of blood T cell repertoires in COVID-19. The protocol was immunoSEQ multiplex PCR, while the TCRdb copy is restricted to in-frame clones and leaves out a portion. The sample shows more than 95,000 clones, 80% to 95% of them seen only once. Sequencing used peripheral blood. The receptors originated from a man aged 45-60 years with COVID-19, enrolled during active disease. The CDR3 runs from the conserved cysteine through the conserved F or W. D genes are given only for firm matches. Expanded clones get a size class; other rows say once, few or many, or leave the size out.

v_gene	d_gene	j_gene	abundance	CDR3nt	CDR3aa
TRBV7-2	TRBD1	TRBJ2-1	.	TGTGCCAGCAGCCCCCGGGCCCCGGGACAGGGTCTCAATGAGCAGTTCTTC	CASSPRAPGQGLNEQFF
TRBV5-5	.	TRBJ1-5	few	TGTGCCAGCAGCTTGTCGGGGGTACAGCCCCAGCATTTT	CASSLSGVQPQHF
TRBV12-3/TRBV12-4	.	TRBJ2-3	.	TGTGCCAGCAGCGGGACTGCAACAGATACGCAGTATTTT	CASSGTATDTQYF
TRBV24-1	TRBD2	TRBJ2-1	.	TGTGCCACCAATCGACTAGCGGGACCCTATTTCTTC	CATNRLAGPYFF
TRBV6-2/TRBV6-3	.	TRBJ2-7	.	TGTGCCAGCAGTTACTCGAGGACAGACACGTCCTACGAGCAGTACTTC	CASSYSRTDTSYEQYF
TRBV7-7	TRBD2	TRBJ2-1	.	TGTGCCAGCAGCCCGGGACTAGCGGGAGCGGGCAATGAGCAGTTCTTC	CASSPGLAGAGNEQFF
TRBV19	.	TRBJ1-1	.	TGTGCCAGTAGTCTCGGGTTATCGAACACTGAAGCTTTCTTT	CASSLGLSNTEAFF
TRBV28	TRBD2	TRBJ2-3	.	TGTGCCAGCAGTAGAAGACTAGCCAGCACAGATACGCAGTATTTT	CASSRRLASTDTQYF
TRBV9	TRBD1	TRBJ1-1	.	TGTGCCAGCAGCGTAGTAGGACAGGGCACTGAAGCTTTCTTT	CASSVVGQGTEAFF
TRBV7-9	.	TRBJ2-2	.	TGTGCCAGCAGCCCTGCCGGCGGGGAGCTGTTTTTT	CASSPAGGELFF
TRBV7-2	.	TRBJ2-7	.	TGTGCCAGCAGAGCAGGGAGGTCCTACGAGCAGTACTTC	CASRAGRSYEQYF
TRBV15	.	TRBJ2-7	.	TGTGCCACCCTCGGGGTGAGTTCGGGGGAGCAGTACTTC	CATLGVSSGEQYF
TRBV6-1	.	TRBJ1-6	.	TGTGCCAGCAGTGAAGAGTCAGCAGGGTATTCACCCCTCCACTTT	CASSEESAGYSPLHF
TRBV19	.	TRBJ2-2	.	TGTGCCAGTAGTATAGGCGGCATAACCGGGGAGCTGTTTTTT	CASSIGGITGELFF
TRBV9	.	TRBJ2-7	.	TGTGCCAGCAGCGCCTCGGGGTCCTACGAGCAGTACTTC	CASSASGSYEQYF
TRBV5-6	TRBD1	TRBJ1-4	.	TGTGCCAGCAGCGTGGACAGGGGAAGGGAAAAACTGTTTTTT	CASSVDRGREKLFF
TRBV30	TRBD2	TRBJ2-1	.	TGTGCCTGCACAATATATGGGCCTAGCGGGATAGGATACAATGAGCAGTTCTTC	CACTIYGPSGIGYNEQFF
TRBV2	TRBD1	TRBJ1-5	once	TGTGCCAGCAAAGGACAGGGGCAGCAGCCCCAGCATTTT	CASKGQGQQPQHF
TRBV9	TRBD1	TRBJ2-1	.	TGTGCCAGCAGCAAGGGACAGGGCTATGAGCAGTTCTTC	CASSKGQGYEQFF
TRBV2	TRBD1	TRBJ1-4	few	TGTGCCAGCAAAACGGACAGGGGAAATGAAAAACTGTTTTTT	CASKTDRGNEKLFF
TRBV9	TRBD1	TRBJ1-6	.	TGTGCCAGCAGCGGTCTTCAGGGGGCTTATTCACCCCTCCACTTT	CASSGLQGAYSPLHF
TRBV3-1/TRBV3-2	.	TRBJ2-6	.	TGTGCCAGCAGCCCCCTACTCTCTGGGGCCAACGTCCTGACTTTC	CASSPLLSGANVLTF
TRBV4-2	.	TRBJ2-5	once	TGTGCCAGCAGCCAAGGAGACAGGCGGGGGCAAGAGACCCAGTACTTC	CASSQGDRRGQETQYF
TRBV27	.	TRBJ1-5	.	TGTGCCAGCAGTTTACAGGGATATCAGCCCCAGCATTTT	CASSLQGYQPQHF
TRBV19	TRBD2	TRBJ2-1	.	TGTGCCAGTAGTCCCGGACTAGCGGGAACGGGGGTCTTC	CASSPGLAGTGVF
TRBV2	.	TRBJ2-1	.	TGTGCCAGCAGTGAAAGGGGCCGAGGAGCGTTCTTC	CASSERGRGAFF
TRBV3-1/TRBV3-2	TRBD1	TRBJ2-1	.	TGTGCCAGCAGCCAAGATAGGTTAGGAACAGGGGTGACGGATGAGCAGTTCTTC	CASSQDRLGTGVTDEQFF
TRBV18	TRBD2	TRBJ2-3	.	TGTGCCAGCTCGGAGGAGGGACTAGCGGGAGGGCCCCATACGCAGTATTTT	CASSEEGLAGGPHTQYF
TRBV18	TRBD1	TRBJ1-4	.	TGTGCCAGCTCACCTGGACAGGGGGATGAAAAACTGTTTTTT	CASSPGQGDEKLFF
TRBV7-2	.	TRBJ2-7	once	TGTGCCAGCAGCTTATCCGGGGGTACCTCCTACGAGCAGTACTTC	CASSLSGGTSYEQYF
TRBV7-2	.	TRBJ1-5	.	TGTGCCAGCAGCTTAGAGTCGCGGGATCAGCCCCAGCATTTT	CASSLESRDQPQHF
TRBV5-4	.	TRBJ2-7	.	TGTGCCAGCAGCTGGCACCTAGCCACCTACGAGCAGTACTTC	CASSWHLATYEQYF
TRBV9	TRBD2	TRBJ2-3	.	TGTGCCAGCAGCATAGGACTAGCGGGAGCCACAGATACGCAGTATTTT	CASSIGLAGATDTQYF
TRBV2	TRBD1	TRBJ1-2	.	TGTGCCAGTCGACAGGGAATTAACTATGGCTACACCTTC	CASRQGINYGYTF
TRBV30	.	TRBJ2-7	once	TGTGCCTGGAGTGTAAACCCCATCAGGGGACGCCCCTACGAGCAGTACTTC	CAWSVNPIRGRPYEQYF
TRBV19	.	TRBJ1-6	.	TGTGCCAGTAGTCACACGACCGGGACTTCTAATTCACCCCTCCACTTT	CASSHTTGTSNSPLHF
TRBV2	TRBD2	TRBJ2-1	.	TGTGCCAGCAGTGGGGGACTAGCGGGGGAGCAGTTCTTC	CASSGGLAGEQFF
TRBV30	.	TRBJ1-5	.	TGTGCCTGGAGTAACTTAGGAGGCTTCAATCAGCCCCAGCATTTT	CAWSNLGGFNQPQHF
TRBV29-1	TRBD1	TRBJ1-5	.	TGCAGCGTAGGGACAGGGGTCAATCAGCCCCAGCATTTT	CSVGTGVNQPQHF
TRBV19	.	TRBJ2-3	.	TGTGCCAGTAGTCTCAAGATTAACAGGGTTTCCACAGATACGCAGTATTTT	CASSLKINRVSTDTQYF
TRBV19	.	TRBJ1-5	.	TGTGCCAGTAGTATCGGGGGGATCCGGGACATTAGCAATCAGCCCCAGCATTTT	CASSIGGIRDISNQPQHF
TRBV10-3	.	TRBJ2-3	.	TGTGCCACATCACCTCGGGATGGCACAGATACGCAGTATTTT	CATSPRDGTDTQYF
TRBV10-3	TRBD1	TRBJ2-2	.	TGTGCCTCCGGGACAGGGGGGAACACCGGGGAGCTGTTTTTT	CASGTGGNTGELFF
TRBV30	.	TRBJ1-5	.	TGTGCCTGGAGTCCAGACTCTAATCAGCCCCAGCATTTT	CAWSPDSNQPQHF
TRBV7-3	TRBD2	TRBJ2-1	.	TGTGCCAGCAGCCAAACTAGCGGGGTAGGATACAATGAGCAGTTCTTC	CASSQTSGVGYNEQFF
TRBV28	.	TRBJ1-1	.	TGTGCCAGCAGTTTAGGGCAGAAGAACACTGAAGCTTTCTTT	CASSLGQKNTEAFF
TRBV5-1	TRBD1	TRBJ2-2	.	TGCGCCAGCAGCTACAGACAGGGCATGGGTACCGGGGAGCTGTTTTTT	CASSYRQGMGTGELFF
TRBV6-1	TRBD1	TRBJ2-1	once	TGTGCCAGCAGTGAAATTGGGACAGGCAATGAGCAGTTCTTC	CASSEIGTGNEQFF
TRBV19	TRBD1	TRBJ2-5	.	TGTGCCAGTAGTATTTCACTACAGGGGGGAGAGACCCAGTACTTC	CASSISLQGGETQYF
TRBV7-2	.	TRBJ1-1	once	TGTGCCAGCAGCTTAGCGTCCGGGAACACTGAAGCTTTCTTT	CASSLASGNTEAFF
TRBV6-2/TRBV6-3	.	TRBJ1-6	.	TGTGCCAGCAGTTACCAGAATTCACCCCTCCACTTT	CASSYQNSPLHF
TRBV18	TRBD1	TRBJ2-7	.	TGTGCCAGCTCACCTACAGGGGGCCCCTACGAGCAGTACTTC	CASSPTGGPYEQYF
TRBV7-3	.	TRBJ2-2	few	TGTGCCAGCAGCGAGACTGGCTACACCGGGGAGCTGTTTTTT	CASSETGYTGELFF